The rows below give T cell receptor beta chains drawn from one sample of a study of beta chain features in type 1 diabetes. Clones were sequenced by immunoSEQ multiplex PCR, and TCRdb holds only the in-frame ones, with some missing. The data contain a few hundred thousand clones, about a fifth of them singletons. Sequences were obtained from naive CD4+ T cells from blood. These receptors were taken from a woman aged 40-49 years with type 1 diabetes. Both conserved end residues are part of each CDR3. Each record gives: clone size, D gene, J gene, V gene, CDR3 protein. The D gene is left open where the match is weak. Only part of the rows carry a size: once, few, many, or a class if the clone is expanded.

.,TRBD1,TRBJ2-1,TRBV18,CASSRETGDEQFF
.,.,TRBJ2-5,TRBV7-8,CASSPSFGTGHQETQYF
few,.,TRBJ2-7,TRBV30,CAWSRPGLSPFEQYF
.,.,TRBJ2-1,TRBV11-3,CASSHRELVGEQFF
few,TRBD2,TRBJ2-7,TRBV5-6,CASSLAPSGVSYEQYF
.,.,TRBJ2-1,TRBV7-2,CASSLLGQSIHFF
once,TRBD2,TRBJ2-3,TRBV7-2,CASSFLGTSGRIDTQYF
.,TRBD2,TRBJ2-7,TRBV2,CASSSYGLADEQYF
few,.,TRBJ2-7,TRBV28,CASSSGAGAHPYEQYF
few,.,TRBJ2-3,TRBV9,CARPFGGSTDTQYF
few,.,TRBJ2-2,TRBV4-3,CASSVQGPANTGELFF
few,TRBD2,TRBJ2-1,TRBV28,CASSFRQGRGGYNEQFF
few,TRBD1,TRBJ2-7,TRBV27,CASSPAGTGIGYEQYF
few,TRBD2,TRBJ2-1,TRBV7-2,CASRYLAAMTNEQFF
.,.,TRBJ2-1,TRBV5-4,CASSSSSAGQQFF
once,TRBD1,TRBJ1-2,TRBV2,CASSMRQGESYTF
few,TRBD1,TRBJ2-7,TRBV29-1,CSARTGYYEQYF
.,TRBD1,TRBJ2-6,TRBV5-1,CASRAGGSGANVLTF
few,.,TRBJ1-5,TRBV23-1,CASSHLTTGNQPQHF
.,TRBD2,TRBJ2-2,TRBV9,CASSVLAGVNTGELFF
.,.,TRBJ2-3,TRBV6-5,CASSYSRHDTQYF
.,.,TRBJ2-7,TRBV9,CASSGRGDEQYF
few,.,TRBJ2-7,TRBV5-6,CASSPLGLGGEQYF
.,.,TRBJ1-3,TRBV18,CASSPSARDIYF
.,TRBD1,TRBJ1-2,TRBV27,CASNLPSRGGLYGYTF
.,TRBD2,TRBJ2-3,TRBV4-3,CASSQDERTSGVMWADTQYF
.,TRBD2,TRBJ2-7,TRBV7-9,CASSSPSGAYEQYF
.,TRBD2,TRBJ2-1,TRBV18,CASSPGLAGPYNEQFF
few,TRBD2,TRBJ2-1,TRBV2,CASSTSGSGNEQFF
once,.,TRBJ1-2,TRBV5-1,CASSYRETNYGYTF
.,TRBD1,TRBJ2-3,TRBV4-3,CASSQVDRDGTQYF
few,TRBD1,TRBJ2-7,TRBV4-3,CASSQEYQGAARVQYF
few,.,TRBJ2-7,TRBV28,CASKLPEEEQYF
.,.,TRBJ1-5,TRBV7-6,CASSLTGDQPQHF
.,.,TRBJ2-7,TRBV28,CASSGRLEGEQYF
.,.,TRBJ2-5,TRBV4-1,CASSQPPRTPIETQYF
.,.,TRBJ1-1,TRBV18,CASSPPSGTEAFF
.,.,TRBJ1-5,TRBV6-5,CASRLTGSNQPQHF
.,.,TRBJ2-3,TRBV30,CAWGTPDTQYF
.,TRBD1,TRBJ1-2,TRBV7-2,CASSSGTGQLNYGYTF
few,TRBD2,TRBJ2-3,TRBV5-1,CASSPGGSEDTQYF
few,TRBD2,TRBJ2-1,TRBV5-4,CASSSGTSGSNEQFF
few,.,TRBJ2-7,TRBV29-1,CSVEGQGTYEQYF
few,.,TRBJ1-5,TRBV15,CATSREVLLGTHPNQPQHF
.,TRBD1,TRBJ1-4,TRBV19,CASRFSGQLNEKLFF
few,.,TRBJ1-1,TRBV9,CASGRETNTEAFF
.,.,TRBJ2-5,TRBV28,CASSTPPLETQYF
.,TRBD1,TRBJ2-2,TRBV7-3,CASSPKTGGVELFF
.,.,TRBJ1-2,TRBV4-1,CASSQPGADYGYTF
.,TRBD2,TRBJ2-7,TRBV7-3,CASSVIAGASYEQYF